This paragraph reports one T cell receptor beta chain. The data were produced by immunoSEQ multiplex PCR, yet TCRdb's version contains in-frame clones alone and is incomplete. The repertoire includes 98,000 or so clones, around 95% of them detected once, and 0.2% to 0.25% sits in the top ten. The data were obtained in a study of technical replicates of blood from a handful of donors. Germline values: CDR1 MNHEY, CDR2 SVGAGI. The CDR3 is 14 residues long. V gave up 6 bases and J gave up 10 bases, with 16 bases separating them. Material for sequencing was T cells isolated from PBMCs. The TCR comes from a human donor in good health. The gene calls are TRBV6-5 and TRBJ1-6; D gene unclear. The CDR3 DNA follows: TGTGCCAGCAGCGCTATGATCGGCGGATCACCCCTCCACTTT. As protein: CASSAMIGGSPLHF.